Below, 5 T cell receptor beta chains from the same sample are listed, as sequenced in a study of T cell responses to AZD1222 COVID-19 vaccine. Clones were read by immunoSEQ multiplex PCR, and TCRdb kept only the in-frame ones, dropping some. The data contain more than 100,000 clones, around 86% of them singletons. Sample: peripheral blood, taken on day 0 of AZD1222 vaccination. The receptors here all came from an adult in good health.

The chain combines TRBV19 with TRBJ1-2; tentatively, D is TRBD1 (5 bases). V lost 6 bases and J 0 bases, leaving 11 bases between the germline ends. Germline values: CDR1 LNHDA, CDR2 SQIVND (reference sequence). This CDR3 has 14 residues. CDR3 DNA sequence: TGTGCCAGTAGCACGATAGGGGCTAACTATGGCTACACCTTC. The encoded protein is CASSTIGANYGYTF.

CDR3: CASSVGGAGVTNYNEQFF. In DNA form, the CDR3 reads TGTGCCAGTAGTGTCGGGGGGGCGGGGGTCACAAATTACAATGAGCAGTTCTTC. The chain combines TRBV19 with TRBJ2-1, with TRBD2 identical over 8 bases. V lost 5 bases, J lost 4 bases, and 16 bases stayed unmatched. The CDR3 contains 18 residues. Germline loops: CDR1 LNHDA, CDR2 SQIVND (reference sequence).

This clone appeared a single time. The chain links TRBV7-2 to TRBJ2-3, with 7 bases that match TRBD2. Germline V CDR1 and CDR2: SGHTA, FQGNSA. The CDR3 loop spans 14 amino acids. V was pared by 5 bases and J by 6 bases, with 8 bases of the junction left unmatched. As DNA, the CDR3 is TGTGCCAGCAGCCCCACGGGGGGTAAGGATACGCAGTATTTT. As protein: CASSPTGGKDTQYF.

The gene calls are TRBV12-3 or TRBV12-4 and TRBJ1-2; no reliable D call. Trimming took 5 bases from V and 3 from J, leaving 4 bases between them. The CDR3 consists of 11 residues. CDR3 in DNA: TGTGCCAGCAGTCCTGACTATGGCTACACCTTC. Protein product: CASSPDYGYTF.

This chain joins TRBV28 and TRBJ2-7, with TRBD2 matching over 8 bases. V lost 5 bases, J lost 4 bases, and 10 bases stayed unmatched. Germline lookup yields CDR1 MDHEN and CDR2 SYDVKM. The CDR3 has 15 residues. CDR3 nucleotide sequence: TGTGCCAGCAGTCTATTCGGAGGACTAGCATACGAGCAGTACTTC. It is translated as CASSLFGGLAYEQYF.